This T cell receptor beta chain was sequenced during a study of blood T cell repertoires in COVID-19. Overall study context: The United States, Italy and Spain provided the acute and convalescent COVID-19 samples. T cells, B-cell-depleted T cells, or PBMCs supplied cDNA or gDNA.

Germline V lookup: CDR1 MDHEN, CDR2 SYDVKM. V shed 6 bases, J shed 7 bases, and the junction held 12 bases outside the gene matches. The CDR3 totals 16 residues. In this sample, this clone turned up a few times. Authors' processing steps: Nucleated cell number was recorded as an estimate derived from reference gene primer amplification. The repertoire was sequenced with immunoSEQ multiplex PCR; TCRdb's copy has only in-frame clones and lacks some. V and J calls and clone size are those listed in that table; D and trimming were worked out from the DNA. Of some 230,000 clones in the sample, 65% to 85% are singletons; the top ten hold 2% to 2.5%.

The rearrangement joins TRBV28 to TRBJ1-2; 12 nucleotides agree with TRBD1. Sequenced input: peripheral blood. This clonotype was sampled from a woman between 55 and 75 years old with acute or convalescent COVID-19. CDR3 residues: CASSLGTGGTVTGYTF. CDR3 DNA: TGTGCCAGCAGCCTAGGGACAGGGGGCACCGTAACTGGCTACACCTTC.